This is a list of T cell receptor beta chains from one sample in a study of regulatory T cells in long-lasting Graves disease. TCRdb fed the multiplex PCR reads into MiXCR, producing one record per CDR3 protein. The sample includes around 250,000 distinct CDR3 sequences, roughly 21% of them seen just once. This material consisted of peripheral blood mononuclear cells (PBMCs), taken at new diagnosis, from a patient treated with antithyroid drugs. The receptors stem from a female donor with Graves disease. Both conserved end residues are part of each CDR3. The order of the fields is J gene, V gene, D gene, clone size, CDR3 DNA, CDR3 protein. D genes are given only for firm matches. The listing skips clone size in some rows; elsewhere it reads once, few, many or a size class.

TRBJ2-3	TRBV30	TRBD1	-	TGTGCCTGGATGGGTCCGGGACAGGGGACAGATACGCAGTATTTT	CAWMGPGQGTDTQYF
TRBJ2-1	TRBV10-1	TRBD2	few	TGCGCCAGCAGTGAGTCGAGCGGGACCCTATACAATGAGCAGTTCTTC	CASSESSGTLYNEQFF
TRBJ2-2	TRBV20-1	-	many	TGCAGTGCTCCCTGGACCAGCACCGGGGAGCTGTTTTTT	CSAPWTSTGELFF
TRBJ1-1	TRBV7-9	-	many	TGTGCCAGCAGCTTTGGGGGAGGGCCGGCTTTCTTT	CASSFGGGPAFF
TRBJ1-2	TRBV20-1	-	once	TGCAGTGCGCCAGGCCTCGACTATGGCTACACCTTC	CSAPGLDYGYTF
TRBJ1-4	TRBV5-1	-	-	TGCGCCAGCAGCCTAGAGGCGGCAACTAATGAAAAACTGTTTTTT	CASSLEAATNEKLFF
TRBJ2-7	TRBV7-8	TRBD2	many	TGTGCCAGCAGCTCAACTAGCGGGGTCCCTTGGGAGCAGTACTTC	CASSSTSGVPWEQYF
TRBJ1-5	TRBV12-3/TRBV12-4	TRBD1	many	TGTGCCAGCAGTTTCGGTGGGACAGGGCGGAGCAATCAGCCCCAGCATTTT	CASSFGGTGRSNQPQHF
TRBJ1-1	TRBV7-2	-	many	TGTGCCAGCTGCTATGGCCAAGATGAAGCTTTCTTT	CASCYGQDEAFF
TRBJ2-7	TRBV28	-	-	TGTGCCAGCAGCCTGAGGGGCAGGTCCTTCTCCTACGAGCAGTACTTC	CASSLRGRSFSYEQYF
TRBJ2-2	TRBV11-3	-	many	TGTGCCAGCAGCGGTAACCTCGGCTGGATACGATCGAACACCGGGGAGCTGTTTTTT	CASSGNLGWIRSNTGELFF